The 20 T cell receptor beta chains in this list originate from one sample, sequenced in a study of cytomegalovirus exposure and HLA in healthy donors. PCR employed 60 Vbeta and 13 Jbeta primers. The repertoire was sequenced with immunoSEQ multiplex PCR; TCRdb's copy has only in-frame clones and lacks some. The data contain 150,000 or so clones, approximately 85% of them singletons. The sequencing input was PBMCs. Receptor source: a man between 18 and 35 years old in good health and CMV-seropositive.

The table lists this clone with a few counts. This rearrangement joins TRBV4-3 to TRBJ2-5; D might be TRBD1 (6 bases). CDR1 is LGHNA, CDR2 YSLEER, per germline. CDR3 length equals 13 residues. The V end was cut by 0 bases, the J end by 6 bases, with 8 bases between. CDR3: CASSQDWGQTQYF. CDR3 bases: TGCGCCAGCAGCCAAGATTGGGGGCAGACCCAGTACTTC.

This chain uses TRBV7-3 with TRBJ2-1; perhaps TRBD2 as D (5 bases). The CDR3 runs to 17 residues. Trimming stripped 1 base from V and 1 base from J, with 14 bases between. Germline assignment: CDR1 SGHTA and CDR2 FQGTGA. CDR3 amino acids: CASSLMGRGTSYNEQFF. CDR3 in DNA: TGTGCCAGCAGCTTAATGGGCCGGGGTACATCCTACAATGAGCAGTTCTTC.

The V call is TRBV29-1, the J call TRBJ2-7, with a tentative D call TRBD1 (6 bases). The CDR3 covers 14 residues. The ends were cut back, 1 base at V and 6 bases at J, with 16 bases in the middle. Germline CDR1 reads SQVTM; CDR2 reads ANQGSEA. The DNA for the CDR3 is TGCAGCGTTGAAGCCCCAACAGGGTTAAGCGAGCAGTACTTC. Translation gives CSVEAPTGLSEQYF.

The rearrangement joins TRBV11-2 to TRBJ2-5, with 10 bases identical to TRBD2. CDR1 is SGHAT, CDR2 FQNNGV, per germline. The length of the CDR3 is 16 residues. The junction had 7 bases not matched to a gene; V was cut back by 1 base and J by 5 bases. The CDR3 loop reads CASSLVTKLAGETQYF. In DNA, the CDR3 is TGTGCCAGCAGCTTAGTGACCAAACTAGCGGGGGAGACCCAGTACTTC.

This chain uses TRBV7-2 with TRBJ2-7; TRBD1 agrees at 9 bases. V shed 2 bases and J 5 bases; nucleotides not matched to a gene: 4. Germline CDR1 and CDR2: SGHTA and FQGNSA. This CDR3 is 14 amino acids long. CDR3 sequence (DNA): TGTGCCAGCAGCTTATACCGGACAGGGGACGAGCAGTACTTC. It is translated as CASSLYRTGDEQYF.

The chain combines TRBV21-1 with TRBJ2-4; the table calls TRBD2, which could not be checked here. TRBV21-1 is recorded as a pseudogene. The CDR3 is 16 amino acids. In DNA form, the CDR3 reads TGTGCCAGCAGCACAGTTCCGGAGCTAGCCAAAAACATTCAGTACTTC. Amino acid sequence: CASSTVPELAKNIQYF.

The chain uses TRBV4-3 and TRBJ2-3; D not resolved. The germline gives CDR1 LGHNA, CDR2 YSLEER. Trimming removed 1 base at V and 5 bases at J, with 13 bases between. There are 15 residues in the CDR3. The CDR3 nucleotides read TGCGCCAGCAGCCAAGGCGACTCAAGATTAGATACGCAGTATTTT. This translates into CASSQGDSRLDTQYF.

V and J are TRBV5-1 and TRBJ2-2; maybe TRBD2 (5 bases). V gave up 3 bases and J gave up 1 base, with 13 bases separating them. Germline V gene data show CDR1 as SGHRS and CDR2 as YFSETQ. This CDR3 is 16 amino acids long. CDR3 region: CASSSTSGMNTGELFF. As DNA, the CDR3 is TGCGCCAGCAGCTCAACGTCGGGGATGAACACCGGGGAGCTGTTTTTT.

The DNA for the CDR3 is TGTGCCTGGACAGGGGGAGAGACCCAGTACTTC. It yields the protein CAWTGGETQYF. J is TRBJ2-5 and V is TRBV30; 7 bases line up with TRBD1. The J segment lost 4 bases and the V segment lost 4 bases, leaving 0 bases of the junction unmatched. The CDR3 contains 11 residues. The germline gives CDR1 GTSNPN, CDR2 SVGIG (reference sequence).

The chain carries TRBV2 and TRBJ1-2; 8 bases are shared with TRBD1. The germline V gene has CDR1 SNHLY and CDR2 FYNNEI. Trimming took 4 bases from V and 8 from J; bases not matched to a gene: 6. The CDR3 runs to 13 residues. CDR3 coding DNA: TGTGCCAGCAGTGCGGGACAGGTAATCGGCTACACCTTC. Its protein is CASSAGQVIGYTF.

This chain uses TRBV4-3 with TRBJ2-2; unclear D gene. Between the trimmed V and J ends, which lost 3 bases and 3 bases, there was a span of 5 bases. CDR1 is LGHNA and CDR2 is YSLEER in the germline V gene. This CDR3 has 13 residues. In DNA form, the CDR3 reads TGCGCCAGCAGCCACTCTGACACCGGGGAGCTGTTTTTT. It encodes CASSHSDTGELFF.

In DNA, the CDR3 is TGTGCCACCCCAGGGGGCGCTTCGTATGGCTACACCTTC. Protein sequence: CATPGGASYGYTF. V gene TRBV2 combines with J gene TRBJ1-2, with 8 bases matching TRBD1. The CDR3 spans 13 residues. Germline loops: CDR1 SNHLY, CDR2 FYNNEI. The junction had 9 bases not matched to a gene; V was cut back by 10 bases and J by 5 bases.

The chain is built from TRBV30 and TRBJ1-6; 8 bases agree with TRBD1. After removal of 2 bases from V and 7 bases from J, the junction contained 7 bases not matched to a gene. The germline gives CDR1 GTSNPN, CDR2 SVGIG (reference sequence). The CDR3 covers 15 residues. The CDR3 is CAWSTLTGENSPLHF. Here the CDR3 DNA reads TGTGCCTGGAGTACATTGACAGGGGAAAATTCACCCCTCCACTTT.

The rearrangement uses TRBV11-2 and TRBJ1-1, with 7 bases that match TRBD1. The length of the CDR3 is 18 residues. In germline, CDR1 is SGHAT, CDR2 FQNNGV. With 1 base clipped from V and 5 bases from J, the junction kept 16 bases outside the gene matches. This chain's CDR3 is CASSLGALRGQLQTEAFF. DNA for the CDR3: TGTGCCAGCAGCTTAGGGGCGTTAAGGGGGCAGCTCCAAACTGAAGCTTTCTTT.

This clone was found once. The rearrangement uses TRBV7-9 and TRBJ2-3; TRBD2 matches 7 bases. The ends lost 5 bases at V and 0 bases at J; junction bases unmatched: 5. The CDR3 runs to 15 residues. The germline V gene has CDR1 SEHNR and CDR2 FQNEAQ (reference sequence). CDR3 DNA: TGTGCCAGCAGCCTGGGGGGGATTAGCACAGATACGCAGTATTTT. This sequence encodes CASSLGGISTDTQYF.

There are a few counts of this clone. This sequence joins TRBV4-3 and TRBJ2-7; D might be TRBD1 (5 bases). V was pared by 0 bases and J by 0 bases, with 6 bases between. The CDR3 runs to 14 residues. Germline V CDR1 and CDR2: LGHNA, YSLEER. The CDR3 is CASSQEQVSYEQYF. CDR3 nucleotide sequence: TGCGCCAGCAGCCAAGAACAGGTCTCCTACGAGCAGTACTTC.

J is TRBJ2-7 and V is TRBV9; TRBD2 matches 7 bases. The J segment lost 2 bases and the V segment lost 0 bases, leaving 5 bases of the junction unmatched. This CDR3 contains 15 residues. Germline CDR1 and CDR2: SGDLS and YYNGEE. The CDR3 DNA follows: TGTGCCAGCAGCGTAGGGGCAGCGGGGCCCTACGAGCAGTACTTC. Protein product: CASSVGAAGPYEQYF. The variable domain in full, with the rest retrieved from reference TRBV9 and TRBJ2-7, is DSGVTQTPKHLITATGQRVTLRCSPRSGDLSVYWYQQSLDQGLQFLIQYYNGEERAKGNILERFSAQQFPDLHSELNLSSLELGDSALYFCASSVGAAGPYEQYFGPGTRLTVT.

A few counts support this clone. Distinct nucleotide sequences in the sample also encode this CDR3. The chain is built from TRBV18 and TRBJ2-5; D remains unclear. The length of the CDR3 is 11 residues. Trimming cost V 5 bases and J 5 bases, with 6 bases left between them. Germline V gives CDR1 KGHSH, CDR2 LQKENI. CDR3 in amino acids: CASSSSETQYF. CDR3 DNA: TGTGCCAGCTCATCTAGTGAGACCCAGTACTTC.

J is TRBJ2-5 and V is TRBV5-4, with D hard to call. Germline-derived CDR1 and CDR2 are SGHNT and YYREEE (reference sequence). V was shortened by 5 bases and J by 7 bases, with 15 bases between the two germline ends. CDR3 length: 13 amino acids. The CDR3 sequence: CASSFEPPGTQYF. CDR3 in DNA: TGTGCCAGCAGTTTTGAGCCCCCGGGGACCCAGTACTTC. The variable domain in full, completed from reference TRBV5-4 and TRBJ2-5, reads ETGVTQSPTHLIKTRGQQVTLRCSSQSGHNTVSWYQQALGQGPQFIFQYYREEENGRGNFPPRFSGLQFPNYSSELNVNALELDDSALYLCASSFEPPGTQYFGPGTRLLVL.

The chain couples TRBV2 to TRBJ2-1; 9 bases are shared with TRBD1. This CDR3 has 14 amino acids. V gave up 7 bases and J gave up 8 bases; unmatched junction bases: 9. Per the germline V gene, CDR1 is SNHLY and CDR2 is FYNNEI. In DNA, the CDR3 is TGTGCCAGCAATACAGGGGGCCCTAGGGATGAGCAGTTCTTC. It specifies CASNTGGPRDEQFF.